These 15 T cell receptor beta chains were all obtained from the same sample, sequenced in a study of control samples from healthy donors and cancer patients. TCRdb's table, derived via immunoSEQ multiplex PCR, lists solely in-frame clones and lacks some. The sample shows 100,000 to 150,000 clones, less than 90% of them seen only once. Sequencing was performed on blood. Receptors were obtained from a man aged 18-30 years in good health.

V usage is TRBV3-1 (or the pseudogene TRBV3-2) and J usage is TRBJ2-1; TRBD1 might be the D (5 bases). The V gene's germline CDR1 is LGHDT and CDR2 YNNKEL (reference sequence). The V gene lost 0 bases and the J gene lost 5 bases, with 14 bases spanning the gap. The CDR3 covers 16 residues. The CDR3 nucleotides are TGTGCCAGCAGCCAAGAAGGGGCCCCCCGCCACAATGAGCAGTTCTTC. It is translated as CASSQEGAPRHNEQFF.

This clone appeared a single time. This sequence joins TRBV28 and TRBJ2-3; possible D gene TRBD2, 6 bases. The germline V and J ends were trimmed by 3 bases and 1 base, with 20 bases remaining between them. Germline CDR1 and CDR2: MDHEN and SYDVKM. The CDR3 covers 18 residues. The CDR3 DNA reads as TGTGCCAGCAGTTTGGGGCAGCGTGGGGGGATACGCACAGATACGCAGTATTTT. Amino acids: CASSLGQRGGIRTDTQYF.

The V and J genes are TRBV6-2 or TRBV6-3 and TRBJ2-5; 13 bases are shared with TRBD2. The germline gives CDR1 MNHEY, CDR2 SVGEGT. With V trimmed by 5 bases and J by 5 bases, 11 bases remained unmatched. The CDR3 totals 17 residues. The CDR3 nucleotides read TGTGCCAGCAGTCGGGGGGGACTAGCGGGATCCCGGGAGACCCAGTACTTC. Protein product: CASSRGGLAGSRETQYF.

CDR3 DNA sequence: TGTGCCAGCAGTGAAAGAGTTGAGACAGATACGCAGTATTTT. As protein: CASSERVETDTQYF. J is TRBJ2-3 and V is TRBV6-4; D ambiguous. The CDR3 has 14 amino acids. Looked up from germline, CDR1 is MRHNA and CDR2 is SNTAGT. The V end was cut by 3 bases, the J end by 3 bases, with 10 bases between.

The DNA for the CDR3 is TGCGCCAGCAGATTAATGGCGGGAGGGGCTTTAGGTGAGCAGTTCTTC. It specifies CASRLMAGGALGEQFF. The V gene is TRBV5-1, the J gene TRBJ2-1, with 9 bases matching TRBD2. Germline loops: CDR1 SGHRS, CDR2 YFSETQ. The junction had 15 bases not matched to a gene; V was cut back by 5 bases and J by 9 bases. The CDR3 totals 16 residues. Looking up the rest from reference TRBV5-1 and TRBJ2-1 gives the full variable domain: KAGVTQTPRYLIKTRGQQVTLSCSPISGHRSVSWYQQTPGQGLQFLFEYFSETQRNKGNFPGRFSGRQFSNSRSEMNVSTLELGDSALYLCASRLMAGGALGEQFFGPGTRLTVL.

The rearrangement joins TRBV7-3 to TRBJ1-1, with 8 bases that match TRBD1. Looked up from germline, CDR1 is SGHTA and CDR2 is FQGTGA. The trim removed 2 bases at V and 2 bases at J, leaving 4 bases unmatched. The CDR3 sequence is 15 residues long. The chain's CDR3 is CASSLPGGSNTEAFF. The CDR3 DNA sequence: TGTGCCAGCAGCTTACCAGGGGGCTCAAACACTGAAGCTTTCTTT.

This clone appeared a single time. This chain uses TRBV19 with TRBJ2-3; no clear D. Trimming pared 3 bases from V and 1 base from J, leaving 14 bases between. Germline V CDR1 and CDR2: LNHDA, SQIVND (reference sequence). There are 16 residues in the CDR3. CDR3 bases: TGTGCCAGTAGTATCAACTCCGGAGCAGGCACAGATACGCAGTATTTT. It translates to CASSINSGAGTDTQYF.

The chain has TRBV7-9 and TRBJ1-2, with D perhaps TRBD1 (6 bases). The CDR3 contains 16 residues. V dropped 0 bases and J dropped 2 bases, with 13 bases sitting between them. Germline V gene sequence: CDR1 SEHNR, CDR2 FQNEAQ (reference sequence). In DNA form, the CDR3 reads TGTGCCAGCAGCTTAGCCATTAATACAGGGAACTATGGCTACACCTTC. This sequence encodes CASSLAINTGNYGYTF.

The chain employs TRBV5-1 and TRBJ2-7, with a weak D call TRBD2 (6 bases). There are 15 residues in the CDR3. The V and J ends lost 4 bases and 1 base respectively, with 15 bases between them. CDR1 is SGHRS and CDR2 is YFSETQ in the germline V gene. CDR3: CASSTPGRGSYEQYF. In DNA, the CDR3 is TGCGCCAGCAGCACCCCGGGACGGGGGTCCTACGAGCAGTACTTC.

In this sample, this clone turned up many times. The CDR3 bases are TGTGCCAGCAGCCAAGATAGGTCAGAGGGGATCTCTGGAAACACCATATATTTT. This gives the protein CASSQDRSEGISGNTIYF. This rearrangement joins TRBV3-1 (or the pseudogene TRBV3-2) to TRBJ1-3; possible D gene TRBD1, 5 bases. The germline CDR1 and CDR2 sequences are LGHDT and YNNKEL (reference sequence). This CDR3 has 18 amino acids. V lost 0 bases, J lost 0 bases, and 15 bases lay in between.

The CDR3 loop reads CASRRQDTEAFF. CDR3 nucleotides: TGTGCCAGCAGGAGACAAGACACTGAAGCTTTCTTT. This rearrangement joins TRBV5-4 to TRBJ1-1; D is unclear. V gave up 5 bases and J gave up 3 bases, with 8 bases separating them. CDR3 length: 12 amino acids. In germline, CDR1 is SGHNT, CDR2 YYREEE (reference sequence).

This clone showed up just once. This chain uses TRBV2 with TRBJ2-1, with D possibly matching TRBD2 (5 bases). The CDR3 has 15 amino acids. Between the trimmed V and J ends, which lost 4 bases and 4 bases, there was a span of 14 bases. The germline V gene encodes CDR1 SNHLY and CDR2 FYNNEI. The DNA of the CDR3 is TGTGCCAGCAGTGGGTCGGACTTTTTGTACAATGAGCAGTTCTTC. This translates into CASSGSDFLYNEQFF.

The V gene is TRBV30, the J gene TRBJ1-2, with D possibly being TRBD1 (5 bases). Germline CDR1 GTSNPN, CDR2 SVGIG (reference sequence). Trimming cost V 2 bases and J 3 bases, with 10 bases left between them. The CDR3 consists of 13 residues. Written as DNA, the CDR3 is TGTGCCTGGAGTAGGATACAGGACTATGGCTACACCTTC. Protein: CAWSRIQDYGYTF.

In nucleotides, the CDR3 is TGTGCCAGCAGCCCCGGGACTAGCGGATACGAGCAGTACTTC. This encodes CASSPGTSGYEQYF. The V call is TRBV7-2, the J call TRBJ2-7; 11 bases line up with TRBD2. Per germline, CDR1 SGHTA and CDR2 FQGNSA. The V segment lost 5 bases and the J segment 4 bases; nucleotides outside the gene matches: 4. The CDR3 is 14 residues long.

The V and J genes are TRBV9 and TRBJ2-7, with 7 bases fitting TRBD1. J lost 5 bases, V lost 6 bases, and 8 bases had no gene match. CDR1 and CDR2 from the germline V gene are SGDLS and YYNGEE. The length of the CDR3 is 13 residues. CDR3 nucleotide sequence: TGTGCCAGCAACCCGACAGGGAACGACGAGCAGTACTTC. This sequence encodes CASNPTGNDEQYF.